This T cell receptor beta chain originates from a study of T cells in Graves' hyperthyroidism and ophthalmopathy. Study conclusions and caveats: Blood samples included most of the expanded thyroid clonotypes exceeding 0.001. Ophthalmopathy could be told apart from stable hyperthyroidism with a 13 V-J model.

For the diagnoses, clinical symptoms, serum thyroxine and TRAb, thyroid ultrasound and orbital computed tomography were used. Amplification of TCR beta CDR3 regions used RNA as the template. Primed by the HTBI set, a first-round RT-PCR was run on the TCR CDR3. TCRdb used MiXCR to reprocess the multiplex PCR reads, holding one entry per CDR3 protein. The sample has fewer than 600,000 distinct CDR3 sequences; approximately 14% are singletons. The CDR3 is 14 amino acids. Germline-derived CDR1 and CDR2 are DFQATT and SNEGSKA (reference sequence). The ends were cut back, 2 bases at V and 4 bases at J, with 12 bases in the middle. As concerns this clonotype: Its antigen is undetermined.

Sequences were obtained from blood. The genes are TRBV20-1 and TRBJ2-1, with a weak D call TRBD2 (6 bases). This clonotype originated in a woman in her late teens or twenties with Graves' hyperthyroidism. The CDR3 coding sequence is TGCAGTGCTAGATCGGGGGAAAGTTACAATGAGCAGTTCTTC. Its translation: CSARSGESYNEQFF.